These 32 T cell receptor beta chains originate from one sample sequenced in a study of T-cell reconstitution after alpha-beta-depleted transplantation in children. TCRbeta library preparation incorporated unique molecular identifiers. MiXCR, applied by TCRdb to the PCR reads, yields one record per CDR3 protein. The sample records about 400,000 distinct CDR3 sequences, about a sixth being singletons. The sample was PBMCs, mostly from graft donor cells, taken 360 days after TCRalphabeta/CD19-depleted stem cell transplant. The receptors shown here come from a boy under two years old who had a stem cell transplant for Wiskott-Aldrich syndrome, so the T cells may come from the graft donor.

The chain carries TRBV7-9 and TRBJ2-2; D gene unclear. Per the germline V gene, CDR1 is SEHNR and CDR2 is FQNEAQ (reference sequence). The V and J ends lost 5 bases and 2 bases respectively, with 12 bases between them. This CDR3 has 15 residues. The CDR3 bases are TGTGCCAGCAGCCGCCCCAGCAGAAACACCGGGGAGCTGTTTTTT. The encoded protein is CASSRPSRNTGELFF.

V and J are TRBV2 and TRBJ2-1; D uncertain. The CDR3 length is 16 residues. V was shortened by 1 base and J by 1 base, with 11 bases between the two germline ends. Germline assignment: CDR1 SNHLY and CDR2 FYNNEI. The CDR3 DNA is TGTGCCAGCAGTGAAGTTGGATGGGGTTCCTACAATGAGCAGTTCTTC. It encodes CASSEVGWGSYNEQFF.

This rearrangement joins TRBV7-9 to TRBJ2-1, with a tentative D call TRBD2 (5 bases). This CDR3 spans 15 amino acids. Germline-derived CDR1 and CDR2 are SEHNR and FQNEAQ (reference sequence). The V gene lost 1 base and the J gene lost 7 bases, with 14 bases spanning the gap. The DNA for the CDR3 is TGTGCCAGCAGCTTAGTTAGTCGGGGTAGAAATGAGCAGTTCTTC. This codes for CASSLVSRGRNEQFF.

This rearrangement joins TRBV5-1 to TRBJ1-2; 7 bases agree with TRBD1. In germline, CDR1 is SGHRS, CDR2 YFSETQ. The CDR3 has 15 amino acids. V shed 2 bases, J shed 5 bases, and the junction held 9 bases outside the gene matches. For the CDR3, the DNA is TGCGCCAGCAGCTTAGGTATCGGACAGGCATATGGCTACACCTTC. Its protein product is CASSLGIGQAYGYTF.

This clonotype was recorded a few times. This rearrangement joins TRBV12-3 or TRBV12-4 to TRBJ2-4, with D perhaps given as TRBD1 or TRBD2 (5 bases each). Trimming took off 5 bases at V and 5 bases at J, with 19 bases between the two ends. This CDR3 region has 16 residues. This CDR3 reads CASSPGPGGRQNIQYF. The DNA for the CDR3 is TGTGCCAGCAGTCCGGGACCGGGCGGCCGGCAAAACATTCAGTACTTC.

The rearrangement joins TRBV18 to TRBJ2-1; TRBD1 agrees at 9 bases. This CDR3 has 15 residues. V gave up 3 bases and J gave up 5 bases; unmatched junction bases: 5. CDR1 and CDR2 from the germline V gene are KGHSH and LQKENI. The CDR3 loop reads CASSPTGGVNNEQFF. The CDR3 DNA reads TGTGCCAGCTCACCGACAGGGGGTGTAAACAATGAGCAGTTCTTC.

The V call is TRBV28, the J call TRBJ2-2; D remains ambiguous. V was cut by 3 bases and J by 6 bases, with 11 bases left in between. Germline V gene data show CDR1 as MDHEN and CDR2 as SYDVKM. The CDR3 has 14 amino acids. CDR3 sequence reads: CASSFPRFSGELFF. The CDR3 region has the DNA TGTGCCAGCAGTTTCCCCAGATTCTCCGGGGAGCTGTTTTTT.

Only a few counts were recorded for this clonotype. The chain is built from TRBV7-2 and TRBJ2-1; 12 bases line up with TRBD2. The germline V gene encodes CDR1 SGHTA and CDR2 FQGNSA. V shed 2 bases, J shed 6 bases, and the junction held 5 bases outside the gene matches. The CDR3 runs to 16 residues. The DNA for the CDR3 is TGTGCCAGCAGCTTATCCCTAGCGGGGGGGTTCAATGAGCAGTTCTTC. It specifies CASSLSLAGGFNEQFF.

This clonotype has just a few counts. CDR3 coding DNA: TGTGCCAGCAGCTTAGGGCACCTGAACACTGAAGCTTTCTTT. This sequence encodes CASSLGHLNTEAFF. V and J are TRBV7-9 and TRBJ1-1; D is unresolved. The CDR3 is 14 amino acids. Germline CDR1 and CDR2: SEHNR and FQNEAQ (reference sequence). The V end lost 1 base, the J end lost 0 bases, and 6 bases lay between the germline ends.

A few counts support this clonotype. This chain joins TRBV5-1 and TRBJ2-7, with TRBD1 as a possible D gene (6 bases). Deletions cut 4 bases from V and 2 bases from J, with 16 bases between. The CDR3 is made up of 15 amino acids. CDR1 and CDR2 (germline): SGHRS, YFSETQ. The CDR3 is CASSRTATTPYEQYF. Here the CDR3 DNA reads TGCGCCAGCAGCCGGACAGCCACCACCCCCTACGAGCAGTACTTC.

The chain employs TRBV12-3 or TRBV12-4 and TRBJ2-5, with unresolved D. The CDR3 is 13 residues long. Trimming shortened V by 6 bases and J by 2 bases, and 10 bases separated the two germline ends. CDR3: CASRPGLQETQYF. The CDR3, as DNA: TGTGCCAGCAGACCGGGCTTACAAGAGACCCAGTACTTC.

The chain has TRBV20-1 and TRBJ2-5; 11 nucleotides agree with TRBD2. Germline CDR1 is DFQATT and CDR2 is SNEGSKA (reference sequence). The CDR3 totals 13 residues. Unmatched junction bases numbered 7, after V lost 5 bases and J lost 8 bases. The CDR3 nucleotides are TGCAGTGCTTCGACTAGCGGGATAGAAACCCAGTACTTC. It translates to CSASTSGIETQYF.

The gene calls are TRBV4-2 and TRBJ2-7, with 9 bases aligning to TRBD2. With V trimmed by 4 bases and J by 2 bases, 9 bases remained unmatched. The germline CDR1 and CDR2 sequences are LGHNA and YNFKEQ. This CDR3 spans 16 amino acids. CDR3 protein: CASSPNSGGRAYEQYF. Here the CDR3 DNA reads TGTGCCAGCAGCCCGAATAGCGGGGGTCGCGCCTACGAGCAGTACTTC.

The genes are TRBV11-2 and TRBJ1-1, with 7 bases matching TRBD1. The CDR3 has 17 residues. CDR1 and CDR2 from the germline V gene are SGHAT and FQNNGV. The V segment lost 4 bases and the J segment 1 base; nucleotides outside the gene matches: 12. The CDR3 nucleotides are TGTGCCAGCAGCTCTTTCCCCCGACAGGGCTCGAACACTGAAGCTTTCTTT. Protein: CASSSFPRQGSNTEAFF. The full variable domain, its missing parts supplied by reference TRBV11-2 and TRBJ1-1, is EAGVAQSPRYKIIEKRQSVAFWCNPISGHATLYWYQQILGQGPKLLIQFQNNGVVDDSQLPKDRFSAERLKGVDSTLKIQPAKLEDSAVYLCASSSFPRQGSNTEAFFGQGTRLTVV.

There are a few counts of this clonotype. The CDR3 nucleotides read TGCAGCGTTGATGGGCAGTTGACCGGGGAGCTGTTTTTT. Amino acid sequence: CSVDGQLTGELFF. The rearrangement links TRBV29-1 to TRBJ2-2, with D unclear. V lost 3 bases, J lost 5 bases, and 10 bases lay in between. CDR3 size: 13 residues. Germline loops: CDR1 SQVTM, CDR2 ANQGSEA.

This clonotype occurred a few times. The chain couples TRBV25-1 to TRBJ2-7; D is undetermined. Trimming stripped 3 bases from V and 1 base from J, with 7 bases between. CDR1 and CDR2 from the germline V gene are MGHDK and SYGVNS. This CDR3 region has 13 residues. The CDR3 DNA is TGTGCCAGCAGTGATCACAATTCCTACGAGCAGTACTTC. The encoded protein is CASSDHNSYEQYF.

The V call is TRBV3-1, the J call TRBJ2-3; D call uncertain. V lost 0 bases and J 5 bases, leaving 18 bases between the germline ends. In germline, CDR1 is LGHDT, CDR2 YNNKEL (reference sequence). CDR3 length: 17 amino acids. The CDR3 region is CASSQDLSSTSGDTQYF. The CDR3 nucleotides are TGTGCCAGCAGCCAAGATCTCTCGAGCACCAGTGGAGATACGCAGTATTTT.

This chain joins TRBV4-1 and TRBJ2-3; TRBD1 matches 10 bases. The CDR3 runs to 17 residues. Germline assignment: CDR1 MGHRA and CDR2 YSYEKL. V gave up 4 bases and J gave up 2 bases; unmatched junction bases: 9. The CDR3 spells CASSRRTGTGVTDTQYF. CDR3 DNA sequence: TGCGCCAGCAGCCGAAGAACCGGGACAGGGGTCACAGATACGCAGTATTTT.

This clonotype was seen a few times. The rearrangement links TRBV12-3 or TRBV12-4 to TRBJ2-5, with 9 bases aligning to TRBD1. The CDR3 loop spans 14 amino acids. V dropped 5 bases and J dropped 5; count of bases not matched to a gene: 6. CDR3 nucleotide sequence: TGTGCCAGCAGTCGCGAAGACAGGGGGGAGACCCAGTACTTC. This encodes CASSREDRGETQYF.

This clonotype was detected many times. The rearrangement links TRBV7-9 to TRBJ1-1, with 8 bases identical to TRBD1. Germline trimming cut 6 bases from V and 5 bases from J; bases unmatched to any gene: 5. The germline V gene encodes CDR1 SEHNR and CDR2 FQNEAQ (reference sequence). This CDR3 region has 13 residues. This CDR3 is CASSSRTGTEAFF. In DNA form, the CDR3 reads TGTGCCAGCAGTTCCCGGACAGGGACTGAAGCTTTCTTT. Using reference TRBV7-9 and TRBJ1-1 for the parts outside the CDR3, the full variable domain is DTGVSQNPRHKITKRGQNVTFRCDPISEHNRLYWYRQTLGQGPEFLTYFQNEAQLEKSRLLSDRFSAERPKGSFSTLEIQRTEQGDSAMYLCASSSRTGTEAFFGQGTRLTVV.

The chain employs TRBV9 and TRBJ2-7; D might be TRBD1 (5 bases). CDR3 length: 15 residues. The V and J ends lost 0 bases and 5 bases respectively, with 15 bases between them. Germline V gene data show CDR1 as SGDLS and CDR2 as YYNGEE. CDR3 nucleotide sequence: TGTGCCAGCAGCGTAGGGCCCGACAGATTTAACGAGCAGTACTTC. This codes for CASSVGPDRFNEQYF.

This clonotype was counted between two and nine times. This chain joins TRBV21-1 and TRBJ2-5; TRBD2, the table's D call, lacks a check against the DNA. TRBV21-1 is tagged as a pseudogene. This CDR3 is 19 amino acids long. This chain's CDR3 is CASSKAPLGRVRGQETQYF. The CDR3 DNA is TGTGCCAGCAGCAAAGCCCCTTTAGGGAGGGTTAGGGGACAAGAGACCCAGTACTTC.

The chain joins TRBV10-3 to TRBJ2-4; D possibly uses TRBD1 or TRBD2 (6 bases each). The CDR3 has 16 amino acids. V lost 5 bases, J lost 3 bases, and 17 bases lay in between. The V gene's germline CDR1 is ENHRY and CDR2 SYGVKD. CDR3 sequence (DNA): TGTGCCATCAGTTATCTCGGGGGCCTCGGCAAAAACATTCAGTACTTC. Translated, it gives CAISYLGGLGKNIQYF.

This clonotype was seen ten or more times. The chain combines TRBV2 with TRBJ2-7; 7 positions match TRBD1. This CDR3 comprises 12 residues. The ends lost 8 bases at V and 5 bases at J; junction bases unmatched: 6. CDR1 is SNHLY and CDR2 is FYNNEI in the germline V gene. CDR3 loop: CASQGVPDEQYF. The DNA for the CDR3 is TGTGCCAGCCAGGGGGTCCCAGACGAGCAGTACTTC.

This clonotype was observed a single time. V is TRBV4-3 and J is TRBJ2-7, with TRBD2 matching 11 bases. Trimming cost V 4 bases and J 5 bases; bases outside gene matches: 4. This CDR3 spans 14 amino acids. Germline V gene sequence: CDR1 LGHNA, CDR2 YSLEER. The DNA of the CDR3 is TGCGCCAGCAGCCGACGACTAGCGGGGAACGAGCAGTACTTC. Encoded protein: CASSRRLAGNEQYF.

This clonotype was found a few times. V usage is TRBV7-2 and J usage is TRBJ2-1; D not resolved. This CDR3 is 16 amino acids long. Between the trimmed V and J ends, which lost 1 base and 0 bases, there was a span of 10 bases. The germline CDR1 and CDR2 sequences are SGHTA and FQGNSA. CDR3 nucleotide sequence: TGTGCCAGCAGCTTAGTACCGAAGAGCTCCTACAATGAGCAGTTCTTC. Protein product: CASSLVPKSSYNEQFF.

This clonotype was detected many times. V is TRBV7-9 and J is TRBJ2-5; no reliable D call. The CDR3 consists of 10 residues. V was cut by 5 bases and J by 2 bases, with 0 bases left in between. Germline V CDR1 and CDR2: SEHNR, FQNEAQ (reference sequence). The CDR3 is CASSQETQYF. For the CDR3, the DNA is TGTGCCAGCAGCCAAGAGACCCAGTACTTC. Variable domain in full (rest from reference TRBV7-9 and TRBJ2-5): DTGVSQNPRHKITKRGQNVTFRCDPISEHNRLYWYRQTLGQGPEFLTYFQNEAQLEKSRLLSDRFSAERPKGSFSTLEIQRTEQGDSAMYLCASSQETQYFGPGTRLLVL.

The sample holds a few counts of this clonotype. The CDR3 loop is CASSFLSLQETQYF. CDR3 in DNA: TGTGCCAGCAGCTTCTTATCTCTCCAAGAGACCCAGTACTTC. The chain links TRBV5-6 to TRBJ2-5; D is undetermined. This CDR3 spans 14 amino acids. The V and J ends lost 2 bases and 1 base respectively, with 9 bases between them. Germline CDR1 is SGHDT and CDR2 is YYEEEE.

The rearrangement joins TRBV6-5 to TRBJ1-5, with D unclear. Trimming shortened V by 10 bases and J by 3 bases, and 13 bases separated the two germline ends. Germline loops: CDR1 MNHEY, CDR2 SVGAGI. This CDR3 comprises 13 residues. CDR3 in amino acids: CATRELPNQPQHF. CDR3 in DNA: TGTGCCACACGGGAATTGCCCAATCAGCCCCAGCATTTT.

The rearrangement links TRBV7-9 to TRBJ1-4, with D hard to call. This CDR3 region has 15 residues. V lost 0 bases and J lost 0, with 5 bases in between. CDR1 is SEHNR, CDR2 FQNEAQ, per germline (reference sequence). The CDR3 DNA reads TGTGCCAGCAGCTTAGCCCATCCAACTAATGAAAAACTGTTTTTT. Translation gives CASSLAHPTNEKLFF.

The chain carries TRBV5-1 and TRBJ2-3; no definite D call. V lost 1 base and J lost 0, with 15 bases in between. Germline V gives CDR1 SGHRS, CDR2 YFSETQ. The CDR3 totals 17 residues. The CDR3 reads CASSLIREVASTDTQYF. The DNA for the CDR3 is TGCGCCAGCAGCTTGATTCGCGAGGTAGCTAGCACAGATACGCAGTATTTT.

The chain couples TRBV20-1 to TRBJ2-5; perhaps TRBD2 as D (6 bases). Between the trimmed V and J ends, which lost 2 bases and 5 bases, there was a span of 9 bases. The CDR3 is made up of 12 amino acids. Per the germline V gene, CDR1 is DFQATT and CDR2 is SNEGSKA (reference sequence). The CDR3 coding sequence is TGCAGTGCTAGACGCGGGAAGGAGACCCAGTACTTC. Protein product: CSARRGKETQYF.